This record concerns one TCR beta chain sequence. Antigen: not known. This specimen belongs to a study of cytomegalovirus exposure and HLA in healthy donors. The study, taken as a whole, reports: In an earlier analysis, productive rearrangement rates for most beta V segments clustered near 87% or 30%. A likely sequencing artifact accounted for one observed cluster of highly shared sequence variants. It was about 180 TCR beta chains that were listed as cytomegalovirus-associated.

CDR3 length: 11 amino acids. Germline V lookup: CDR1 LGHNT, CDR2 FRNRAP. V was cut by 3 bases and J by 13 bases, with 9 bases left in between. The PCR ran on 60 Vbeta and 13 Jbeta primers. Data came from immunoSEQ multiplex PCR; TCRdb stores just in-frame clones and leaves some out. The data contain some 120,000 clones, 65% to 75% of them singletons. The sequenced sample was PBMCs. The V call is TRBV12-5, the J call TRBJ1-4, with TRBD1 as a possible D gene (5 bases). The sequence derives from a middle-aged man in good health and CMV-seropositive. The CDR3 DNA is TGTGCTAGTGGTTTTCAGGGAGGACTGTTTTTT. Translated, it gives CASGFQGGLFF.